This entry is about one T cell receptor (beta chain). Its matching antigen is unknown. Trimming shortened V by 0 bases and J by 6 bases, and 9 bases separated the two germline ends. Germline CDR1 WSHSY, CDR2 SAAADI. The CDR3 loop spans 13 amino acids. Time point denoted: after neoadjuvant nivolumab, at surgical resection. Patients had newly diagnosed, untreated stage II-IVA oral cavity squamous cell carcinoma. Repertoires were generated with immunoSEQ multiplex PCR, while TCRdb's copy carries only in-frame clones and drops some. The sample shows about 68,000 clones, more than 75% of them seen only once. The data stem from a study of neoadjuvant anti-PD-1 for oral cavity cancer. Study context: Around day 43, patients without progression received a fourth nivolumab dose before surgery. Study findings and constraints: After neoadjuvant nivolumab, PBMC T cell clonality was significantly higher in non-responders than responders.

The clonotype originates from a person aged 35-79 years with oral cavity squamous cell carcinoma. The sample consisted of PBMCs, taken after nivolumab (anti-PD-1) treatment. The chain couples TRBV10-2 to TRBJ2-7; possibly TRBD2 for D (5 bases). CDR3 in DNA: TGCGCCAGCAGTGAGTCGACGCGGGTCGAGCAGTACTTC. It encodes CASSESTRVEQYF.